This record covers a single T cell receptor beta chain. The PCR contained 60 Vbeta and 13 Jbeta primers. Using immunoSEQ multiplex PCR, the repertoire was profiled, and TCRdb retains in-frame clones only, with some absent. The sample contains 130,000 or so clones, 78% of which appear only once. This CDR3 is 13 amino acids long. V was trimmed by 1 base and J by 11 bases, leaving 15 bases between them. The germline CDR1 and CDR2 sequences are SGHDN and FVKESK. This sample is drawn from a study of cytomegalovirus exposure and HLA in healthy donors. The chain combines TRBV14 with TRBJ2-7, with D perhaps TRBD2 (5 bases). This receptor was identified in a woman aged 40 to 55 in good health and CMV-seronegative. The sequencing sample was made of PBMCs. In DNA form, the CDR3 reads TGTGCCAGCAGCCAAGGCCAAGGTACTAGGGAGTACTTC. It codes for CASSQGQGTREYF. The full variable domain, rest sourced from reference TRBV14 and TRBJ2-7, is EAGVTQFPSHSVIEKGQTVTLRCDPISGHDNLYWYRRVMGKEIKFLLHFVKESKQDESGMPNNRFLAERTGGTYSTLKVQPAELEDSGVYFCASSQGQGTREYFGPGTRLTVT.